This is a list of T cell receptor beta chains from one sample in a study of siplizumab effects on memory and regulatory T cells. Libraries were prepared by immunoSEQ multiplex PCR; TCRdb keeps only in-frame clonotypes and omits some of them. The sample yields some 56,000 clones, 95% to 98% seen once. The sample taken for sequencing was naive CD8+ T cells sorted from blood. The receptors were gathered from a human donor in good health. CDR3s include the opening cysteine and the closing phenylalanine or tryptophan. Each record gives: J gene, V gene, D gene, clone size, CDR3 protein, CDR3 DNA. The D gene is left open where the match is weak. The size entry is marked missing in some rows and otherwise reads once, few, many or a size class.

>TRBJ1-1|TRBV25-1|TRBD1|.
CASSVTGGNTEAFF
TGTGCCAGCAGTGTAACAGGGGGGAACACTGAAGCTTTCTTT
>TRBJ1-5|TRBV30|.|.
CAWSTGSNQPQHF
TGTGCCTGGAGTACGGGTAGCAATCAGCCCCAGCATTTT
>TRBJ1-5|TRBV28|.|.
CATTQGELSNQPQHF
TGTGCCACCACCCAGGGCGAGTTAAGCAATCAGCCCCAGCATTTT
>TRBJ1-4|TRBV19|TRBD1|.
CASSVTGTGGEKLFF
TGTGCCAGTAGTGTCACCGGGACAGGGGGTGAAAAACTGTTTTTT
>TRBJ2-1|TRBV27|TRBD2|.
CASSLFAAGEDNEQFF
TGTGCCAGCAGTTTATTTGCAGCGGGAGAGGACAATGAGCAGTTCTTC
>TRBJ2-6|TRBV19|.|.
CASSGTSGANVLTF
TGTGCCAGTAGTGGGACGTCTGGGGCCAACGTCCTGACTTTC
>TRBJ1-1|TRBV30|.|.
CAWTGEGTEAFF
TGTGCCTGGACAGGGGAAGGAACTGAAGCTTTCTTT
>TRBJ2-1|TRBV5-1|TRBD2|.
CASSLVGLAGVSYNEQFF
TGCGCCAGCAGCTTGGTGGGACTAGCGGGGGTCTCCTACAATGAGCAGTTCTTC
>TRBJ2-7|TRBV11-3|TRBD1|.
CASSQGQGGSYEQYF
TGTGCCAGCAGCCAGGGACAGGGGGGCTCCTACGAGCAGTACTTC
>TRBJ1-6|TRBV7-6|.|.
CASSLEAQSGSPLHF
TGTGCCAGCAGCTTAGAGGCACAATCAGGGTCACCCCTCCACTTT
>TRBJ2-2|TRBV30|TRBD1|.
CAGTGSKGELFF
TGTGCCGGGACAGGTTCTAAAGGGGAGCTGTTTTTT
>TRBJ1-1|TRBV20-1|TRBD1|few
CSADGQGRF
TGCAGTGCTGATGGACAGGGCCGGTTT
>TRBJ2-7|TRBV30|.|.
CAWSVSQGPYEQYF
TGTGCCTGGAGTGTATCACAGGGCCCTTACGAGCAGTACTTC
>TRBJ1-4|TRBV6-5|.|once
CASSGGHEKLFF
TGTGCCAGCAGTGGGGGGCATGAAAAACTGTTTTTT
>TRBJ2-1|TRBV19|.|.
CASSPLALSSYNEQFF
TGTGCCAGTAGCCCGTTGGCTCTAAGCTCCTACAATGAGCAGTTCTTC
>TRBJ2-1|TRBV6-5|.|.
CASSYSLAIHNEQFF
TGTGCCAGCAGTTACTCGCTAGCTATACACAATGAGCAGTTCTTC
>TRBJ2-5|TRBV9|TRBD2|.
CASSVGRGGTQETQYF
TGTGCCAGCAGCGTAGGGCGCGGGGGGACCCAAGAGACCCAGTACTTC
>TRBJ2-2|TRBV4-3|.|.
CASGVDTGELFF
TGCGCCAGCGGGGTTGATACCGGGGAGCTGTTTTTT
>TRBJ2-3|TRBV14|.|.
CASSLGQQGTDTQYF
TGTGCCAGCAGCCTTGGACAGCAAGGCACAGATACGCAGTATTTT
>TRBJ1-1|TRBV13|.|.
CASSLTSHTEAFF
TGTGCCAGCAGCTTAACGTCTCACACTGAAGCTTTCTTT
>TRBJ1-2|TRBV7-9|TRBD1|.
CASSSTFETGASNYGYTF
TGTGCCAGCAGCTCCACTTTTGAGACAGGGGCTTCCAACTATGGCTACACCTTC
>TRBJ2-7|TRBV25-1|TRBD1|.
CASSTTQGASYEQYF
TGTGCCAGCAGTACTACCCAGGGGGCCTCCTACGAGCAGTACTTC
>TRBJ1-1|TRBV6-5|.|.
CASSSSGGDAFF
TGTGCCAGCAGTTCAAGTGGGGGTGACGCTTTCTTT
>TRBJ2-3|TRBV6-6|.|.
CASSYYPGTDTQYF
TGTGCCAGCAGTTATTATCCGGGCACAGATACGCAGTATTTT
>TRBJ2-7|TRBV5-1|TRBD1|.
CASSLAEGADEQYF
TGCGCCAGCAGCTTGGCCGAGGGGGCCGACGAGCAGTACTTC
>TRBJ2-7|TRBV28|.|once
CASNRDVNYEQYF
TGTGCCAGCAATCGGGACGTAAACTACGAGCAGTACTTC
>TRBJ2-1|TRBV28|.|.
CASKKGRYNEQFF
TGTGCCTCCAAGAAGGGAAGATACAATGAGCAGTTCTTC
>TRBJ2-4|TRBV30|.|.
CAWSVSVAKNIQYF
TGTGCCTGGAGTGTTTCCGTAGCCAAAAACATTCAGTACTTC
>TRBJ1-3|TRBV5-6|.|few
CASSPSPRVGGNTIYF
TGTGCCAGCAGCCCGTCCCCACGGGTAGGTGGAAACACCATATATTTT
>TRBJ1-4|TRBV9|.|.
CASSQWGAENEKLFF
TGTGCCAGCAGCCAATGGGGGGCGGAGAATGAAAAACTGTTTTTT
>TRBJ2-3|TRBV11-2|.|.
CASSLSGRRGTDTQYF
TGTGCCAGCAGCTTAAGTGGGAGGAGAGGCACAGATACGCAGTATTTT
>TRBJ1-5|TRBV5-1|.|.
CASSLNPSNQPQHF
TGCGCCAGCAGCTTGAACCCGAGCAATCAGCCCCAGCATTTT
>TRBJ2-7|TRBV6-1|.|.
CASMNYLGTYEQYF
TGTGCCAGCATGAACTACTTGGGGACCTACGAGCAGTACTTC
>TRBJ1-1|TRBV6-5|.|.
CASKGGGGTEAFF
TGTGCCAGCAAAGGGGGTGGGGGCACTGAAGCTTTCTTT
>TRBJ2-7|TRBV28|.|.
CASSLYSYEQYF
TGTGCCAGCAGTTTGTACAGCTACGAGCAGTACTTC
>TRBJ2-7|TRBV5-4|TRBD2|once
CASSLTSGTYEQYF
TGTGCCAGCAGCTTGACTAGCGGTACCTACGAGCAGTACTTC
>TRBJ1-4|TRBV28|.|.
CASSPLGGNEKLFF
TGTGCCAGCAGTCCCCTGGGGGGTAATGAAAAACTGTTTTTT
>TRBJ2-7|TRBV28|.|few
CAIGPRSSYEQYF
TGTGCCATCGGACCGAGGAGCTCCTACGAGCAGTACTTC
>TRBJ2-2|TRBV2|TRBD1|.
CASSDNSGQGIPDTGELFF
TGTGCCAGCAGTGACAATTCGGGACAGGGTATACCGGACACCGGGGAGCTGTTTTTT
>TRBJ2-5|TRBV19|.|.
CASSISDFANQETQYF
TGTGCCAGTAGTATATCCGACTTCGCCAATCAAGAGACCCAGTACTTC
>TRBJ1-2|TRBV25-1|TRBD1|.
CASSGGGEGYGYTF
TGTGCCAGCAGTGGAGGGGGCGAAGGCTATGGCTACACCTTC
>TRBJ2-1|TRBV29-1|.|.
CSGTYNEQFF
TGCAGCGGCACCTACAATGAGCAGTTCTTC
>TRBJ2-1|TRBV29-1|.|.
CSVEDSATPFF
TGCAGCGTTGAAGATAGCGCTACACCGTTCTTC
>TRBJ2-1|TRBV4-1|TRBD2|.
CASSPLAGGTYNEQFF
TGCGCCAGCAGCCCATTAGCGGGAGGGACCTACAATGAGCAGTTCTTC
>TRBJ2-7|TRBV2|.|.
CASSGQARAYEQYF
TGTGCCAGCAGTGGGCAGGCGCGAGCCTACGAGCAGTACTTC
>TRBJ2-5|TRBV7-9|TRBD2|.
CANRGGEETQYF
TGTGCCAACCGGGGGGGAGAAGAGACCCAGTACTTC
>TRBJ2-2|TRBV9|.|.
CASSGNLDEAGELFF
TGTGCCAGCAGCGGTAATCTAGATGAGGCCGGGGAGCTGTTTTTT
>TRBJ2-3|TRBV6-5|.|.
CASSYEVTDTQYF
TGTGCCAGCAGTTACGAGGTCACAGATACGCAGTATTTT
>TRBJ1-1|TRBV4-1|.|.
CASSQGGFPMNTEAFF
TGCGCCAGCAGCCAAGGCGGGTTTCCCATGAACACTGAAGCTTTCTTT
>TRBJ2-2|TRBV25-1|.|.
CASTFRNTGELFF
TGTGCCAGCACTTTCCGTAACACCGGGGAGCTGTTTTTT
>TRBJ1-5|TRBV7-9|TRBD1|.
CASSYGTGRNQPQHF
TGTGCCAGCAGCTATGGGACAGGGCGCAATCAGCCCCAGCATTTT
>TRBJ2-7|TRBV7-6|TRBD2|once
CASSQLAGGKEQYF
TGTGCCAGCAGCCAACTAGCGGGAGGGAAAGAGCAGTACTTC